The clone carrying this T cell receptor (beta chain) occurred a few times. The data belong to a study of control samples from healthy donors and cancer patients. Repertoires were generated with immunoSEQ multiplex PCR, while TCRdb's copy carries only in-frame clones and drops some. The top ten hold under 40% of the sample, which has tens of thousands of clones, roughly 80% seen once. Trimming took 6 bases from V and 2 from J, leaving 8 bases between them. Germline V CDR1 and CDR2: MNHEY, SVGAGI. This CDR3 region has 12 residues. The receptor's source is a man in his 70s with lung cancer. Sequencing was carried out using PBMCs. This chain joins TRBV6-5 and TRBJ2-7; tentatively, D is TRBD1 (6 bases). The CDR3 is CASSQGTYEQYF. CDR3 nucleotides: TGTGCCAGCAGCCAGGGGACCTACGAGCAGTACTTC.